This T cell receptor (beta chain) was identified during a study of T cell responses to AZD1222 COVID-19 vaccine. Notes on the study in general: The CD4 TCRs associated with vaccination extended across spike and predominated at 160-218 and 743-854.

Clones were read by immunoSEQ multiplex PCR, and TCRdb kept only the in-frame ones, dropping some. The repertoire holds about 130,000 clones, with less than 90% as singletons. Notes on this clone: Its antigen remains unknown.

This clonotype originated in an adult in good health. Sequencing used peripheral blood, obtained on day 0 of AZD1222 vaccination.

The CDR3, as DNA: TGTGCCAGCAGTCGGACAGGCGCTAACTATGGCTACACCTTC. This encodes CASSRTGANYGYTF. V and J are TRBV6-2 or TRBV6-3 and TRBJ1-2; 7 nucleotides line up with TRBD1. CDR3 length: 14 amino acids. From germline, CDR1 is MNHEY and CDR2 SVGEGT. With V trimmed by 5 bases and J by 0 bases, 3 bases remained unmatched.